Below are 6 T cell receptor beta chains sequenced from a single sample in a study of shared clonotypes between healthy human individuals. The assay was immunoSEQ multiplex PCR, and TCRdb's table has in-frame clones only and misses some. Among roughly 1,500,000 clones listed, 98% were seen once. The sample comprised naive CD4+ T cells sorted from blood. This sample's subset: CD45RA+ positively selected. The source is a young man in good health.

The chain employs TRBV5-1 and TRBJ2-2; D ambiguous. CDR1 is SGHRS and CDR2 is YFSETQ in the germline V gene. The CDR3 length is 15 residues. The V and J ends lost 4 bases and 4 bases respectively, with 14 bases between them. The CDR3 loop reads CASSPNLGSTGELFF. CDR3 DNA: TGCGCCAGCAGCCCAAACCTGGGCAGCACCGGGGAGCTGTTTTTT.

V gene TRBV18 combines with J gene TRBJ2-7; the D gene is possibly TRBD1 (6 bases). This CDR3 has 19 residues. Trimming cost V 6 bases and J 3 bases, with 30 bases left between them. Germline V gene data show CDR1 as KGHSH and CDR2 as LQKENI. CDR3: CASSRLKRTEETNNYEQYF. As DNA, the CDR3 is TGTGCCAGCTCGCGCCTTAAACGGACAGAAGAAACGAATAACTACGAGCAGTACTTC.

This chain connects TRBV5-1 to TRBJ2-1, with 8 bases fitting TRBD2. There are 15 residues in the CDR3. Germline-derived CDR1 and CDR2 are SGHRS and YFSETQ. With V trimmed by 2 bases and J by 5 bases, 6 bases remained unmatched. The CDR3 DNA reads as TGCGCCAGCAGCTTCAGCGGGAGAAGCGACAATGAGCAGTTCTTC. This encodes CASSFSGRSDNEQFF.

This clone was counted a single time. The chain recombines TRBV28 with TRBJ1-3; 8 nucleotides agree with TRBD1. Germline trimming cut 6 bases from V and 4 bases from J; bases unmatched to any gene: 5. This CDR3 region has 14 residues. Germline lookup yields CDR1 MDHEN and CDR2 SYDVKM. The CDR3 here is CASRPTGAGNTIYF. DNA for the CDR3: TGTGCCAGCAGACCGACAGGGGCCGGAAACACCATATATTTT.

The chain has TRBV4-1 and TRBJ1-4, with D uncertain. CDR1 and CDR2 from the germline V gene are MGHRA and YSYEKL. Between the trimmed V and J ends, which lost 5 bases and 11 bases, there was a span of 15 bases. CDR3 length: 13 residues. CDR3 sequence: CASSKPGAGKLFF. The DNA for the CDR3 is TGCGCCAGCAGCAAACCAGGCGCCGGTAAACTGTTTTTT.

V and J are TRBV5-4 and TRBJ2-7; maybe TRBD2 (6 bases). The germline V and J ends were trimmed by 3 bases and 7 bases, with 11 bases remaining between them. This CDR3 comprises 12 residues. The germline V gene encodes CDR1 SGHNT and CDR2 YYREEE (reference sequence). DNA of the CDR3: TGTGCCAGCAGCTCCCCCCGGGAGGAGCAGTACTTC. It yields the protein CASSSPREEQYF.